This T cell receptor (beta chain) was observed in a study of vaccination effects on CD4 cells after COVID-19. As to this clone: Its antigen is undetermined.

Sequencing was preceded by expansion of antigen-specific CD4+ T cells with viral peptide pools in the ViraFEST assay. Isolation of CD4+ T cells took place after approximately 10 days of culture. Prior SARS-CoV-2 infection was absent in the vaccine recipients, as shown by negative nucleocapsid antibodies. They grew 1.8 million or so PBMC in each well, adding approximately 10 IU/ml IL-2 and approximately 9.2 ug/ml peptides. Cultures had half their medium replaced with IL-2 medium on days 3 and 7. The data were produced by immunoSEQ multiplex PCR, yet TCRdb's version contains in-frame clones alone and is incomplete. The table records 50,000 to 60,000 clones, around 68% of them present only once. From germline, CDR1 is SNHLY and CDR2 FYNNEI. V lost 8 bases, J lost 7 bases, and 14 bases lay in between. The CDR3 contains 12 residues.

The sequencing used CD4+ T cells from PBMCs cultured with SARS-CoV-2 spike peptides, collected before COVID-19 vaccination. The chain couples TRBV2 to TRBJ1-2; the D gene is possibly TRBD1 (5 bases). This clonotype was obtained from a human donor who received a COVID-19 vaccine. CDR3 in amino acids: CASGDRTVGYTF. The CDR3 nucleotides read TGTGCCAGCGGAGACAGAACTGTTGGCTACACCTTC.